These 25 T cell receptor beta chains originate from one sample sequenced in a study of cytomegalovirus exposure and HLA in healthy donors. Libraries were prepared by immunoSEQ multiplex PCR; TCRdb keeps only in-frame clonotypes and omits some of them. The sample carries about 220,000 clones, around 90% recorded once. The sample comprised PBMCs. The receptors were gathered from a woman aged 18-29 years in good health and CMV-seronegative.

This chain connects TRBV28 to TRBJ1-5, with TRBD1 matching over 7 bases. The CDR3 loop spans 17 amino acids. CDR1 is MDHEN and CDR2 is SYDVKM in the germline V gene. J lost 4 bases, V lost 10 bases, and 19 bases had no gene match. The CDR3 spells CAINKQGLRSVNQPQHF. CDR3 bases: TGTGCCATTAACAAACAGGGGTTGCGGTCAGTGAATCAGCCCCAGCATTTT.

The V call is TRBV7-2, the J call TRBJ2-1; tentative D call: TRBD2 (6 bases). The CDR3 spans 13 residues. CDR1 is SGHTA and CDR2 is FQGNSA in the germline V gene. V lost 1 base and J lost 8, with 9 bases in between. The CDR3 DNA follows: TGTGCCAGCAGCTTAGTCTGGGGGGATGAGCAGTTCTTC. It is translated as CASSLVWGDEQFF. The whole variable domain, remainder taken from reference TRBV7-2 and TRBJ2-1, is GAGVSQSPSNKVTEKGKDVELRCDPISGHTALYWYRQSLGQGLEFLIYFQGNSAPDKSGLPSDRFSAERTGGSVSTLTIQRTQQEDSAVYLCASSLVWGDEQFFGPGTRLTVL.

This sequence joins TRBV9 and TRBJ2-1, with 7 bases matching TRBD2. The length of the CDR3 is 15 residues. Trimming at V came to 3 bases and at J to 6 bases, leaving 9 bases not matched to a gene. Germline values: CDR1 SGDLS, CDR2 YYNGEE. The CDR3 loop is CASSALAGPFNEQFF. For the CDR3, the DNA is TGTGCCAGCAGCGCGTTAGCGGGTCCCTTCAATGAGCAGTTCTTC.

The rearrangement links TRBV5-1 to TRBJ1-2; the match to TRBD1 covers 9 bases. V was pared by 0 bases and J by 7 bases, with 4 bases of the junction left unmatched. The CDR3 extends over 14 amino acids. From germline, CDR1 is SGHRS and CDR2 YFSETQ. CDR3 coding DNA: TGCGCCAGCAGCTTGGAAGGGACAGGGACTGGCTACACCTTC. This sequence encodes CASSLEGTGTGYTF.

V and J are TRBV6-6 and TRBJ1-3; a possible D gene is TRBD1 (6 bases). The CDR3 extends over 15 amino acids. V lost 2 bases and J lost 2, with 10 bases in between. The germline V gene has CDR1 MNHNY and CDR2 SVGAGI (reference sequence). CDR3 amino acids: CASSYTQGTGNTIYF. The CDR3 DNA reads as TGTGCCAGCAGTTACACCCAGGGGACTGGAAACACCATATATTTT.

The chain links TRBV15 to TRBJ2-1; the D is unclear. Germline V lookup: CDR1 LNHNV, CDR2 YYDKDF (reference sequence). Deletions cut 3 bases from V and 10 bases from J, with 13 bases between. The CDR3 runs to 13 residues. CDR3 nucleotides: TGTGCCACCAGCAGGGGTCGGTCACAGGAGCAGTTCTTC. This sequence encodes CATSRGRSQEQFF.

The rearrangement joins TRBV5-4 to TRBJ1-2; the match to TRBD1 covers 7 bases. The CDR3 spans 16 residues. The germline CDR1 and CDR2 sequences are SGHNT and YYREEE (reference sequence). The junction had 15 bases not matched to a gene; V was cut back by 2 bases and J by 8 bases. CDR3 amino acids: CASSFFFARGPPGYTF. The CDR3 DNA reads TGTGCCAGCAGCTTTTTTTTCGCGAGGGGGCCCCCCGGCTACACCTTC.

The chain couples TRBV4-1 to TRBJ1-1, with D hard to call. Between the trimmed V and J ends, which lost 1 base and 0 bases, there was a span of 9 bases. The CDR3 has 15 residues. Germline-derived CDR1 and CDR2 are MGHRA and YSYEKL. The CDR3 loop reads CASSQGEGMNTEAFF. The CDR3 DNA reads as TGCGCCAGCAGCCAAGGGGAGGGCATGAACACTGAAGCTTTCTTT.

The rearrangement uses TRBV18 and TRBJ2-2; a possible D gene is TRBD1 (6 bases). The length of the CDR3 is 16 residues. Trimming cost V 3 bases and J 3 bases, with 14 bases left between them. The germline CDR1 and CDR2 sequences are KGHSH and LQKENI. Here the CDR3 reads CASSPARRGDTGELFF. The CDR3 DNA follows: TGTGCCAGCTCACCCGCCCGCAGGGGCGACACCGGGGAGCTGTTTTTT.

The chain carries TRBV5-1 and TRBJ2-5; 12 nucleotides match TRBD2. Germline V gene sequence: CDR1 SGHRS, CDR2 YFSETQ. This CDR3 is built from 15 residues. V shed 5 bases, J shed 5 bases, and the junction held 7 bases outside the gene matches. CDR3 sequence reads: CASRPLAGGVETQYF. The CDR3 nucleotides are TGCGCCAGCAGGCCCCTAGCGGGAGGGGTCGAGACCCAGTACTTC.

CDR3 in amino acids: CASSPQGLNYGYTF. CDR3 nucleotides: TGCGCCAGCAGTCCTCAGGGACTCAACTATGGCTACACCTTC. The chain carries TRBV5-1 and TRBJ1-2; D perhaps matches TRBD1 (5 bases). This CDR3 contains 14 residues. Trimming took off 5 bases at V and 2 bases at J, with 13 bases between the two ends. Germline V gene lookup returns CDR1 SGHRS and CDR2 YFSETQ. Full variable domain (rest looked up from reference TRBV5-1 and TRBJ1-2): KAGVTQTPRYLIKTRGQQVTLSCSPISGHRSVSWYQQTPGQGLQFLFEYFSETQRNKGNFPGRFSGRQFSNSRSEMNVSTLELGDSALYLCASSPQGLNYGYTFGSGTRLTVV.

The rearrangement joins TRBV29-1 to TRBJ1-2; D is possibly TRBD1 (6 bases). This CDR3 is 14 amino acids long. The V gene lost 7 bases and the J gene lost 7 bases, with 22 bases spanning the gap. Germline CDR1 reads SQVTM; CDR2 reads ANQGSEA. The CDR3 spells CSAWSRQEGSGYTF. CDR3 DNA sequence: TGCAGCGCCTGGTCTAGACAGGAAGGCTCTGGCTACACCTTC.

The chain is built from TRBV21-1 and TRBJ2-5; TRBD2, the table's D call, was not compared with the DNA. TRBV21-1 corresponds to a pseudogene. CDR3 size: 21 residues. The CDR3 reads CASSRTILSASGRVNLGTQYF. DNA for the CDR3: TGTGCCAGCAGCCGCACTATCCTCTCGGCTAGCGGGAGGGTCAACCTTGGTACCCAGTACTTC.

This chain joins TRBV30 and TRBJ2-5, with 12 positions matching TRBD2. Per germline, CDR1 GTSNPN and CDR2 SVGIG (reference sequence). Losses at the gene ends were 3 bases for V and 1 base for J; bases not matched to a gene: 3. The CDR3 consists of 15 residues. The DNA of the CDR3 is TGTGCCTGGAGCGGACTAGCGGGATTCCAAGAGACCCAGTACTTC. It translates to CAWSGLAGFQETQYF.

The genes are TRBV7-3 and TRBJ2-1; 12 nucleotides line up with TRBD2. Looked up from germline, CDR1 is SGHTA and CDR2 is FQGTGA. The junction had 7 bases not matched to a gene; V was cut back by 5 bases and J by 5 bases. The CDR3 consists of 16 residues. CDR3 DNA sequence: TGTGCCAGCAGCGCGTTCCTAGCGGGAGGGGACAATGAGCAGTTCTTC. Residues: CASSAFLAGGDNEQFF.

The CDR3 loop is CASVRGHVLRETQYF. The CDR3 region has the DNA TGTGCCAGCGTGAGGGGACACGTCCTGAGAGAGACCCAGTACTTC. The rearrangement links TRBV6-4 to TRBJ2-5; tentatively, D is TRBD1 (6 bases). Trimming removed 8 bases from V and 4 bases from J, with 20 bases in between. CDR1 is MRHNA and CDR2 is SNTAGT in the germline V gene. CDR3 length equals 15 residues.

The chain joins TRBV30 to TRBJ2-2; TRBD2 matches at 9 bases. J was trimmed by 1 base and V by 5 bases; bases with no gene match: 5. The CDR3 spans 15 residues. CDR1 and CDR2 (germline): GTSNPN, SVGIG (reference sequence). The CDR3: CAWAGTSLNTGELFF. In DNA, the CDR3 is TGTGCCTGGGCCGGGACTAGCTTGAACACCGGGGAGCTGTTTTTT.

The chain carries TRBV25-1 and TRBJ2-1, with D maybe TRBD1 (7 bases). Trimming pared 6 bases from V and 7 bases from J, leaving 22 bases between. The CDR3 is 16 residues long. CDR1 is MGHDK, CDR2 SYGVNS, per germline. CDR3 amino acids: CASSALGAGGRNEQFF. DNA of the CDR3: TGTGCCAGCAGCGCTCTCGGAGCAGGGGGGAGGAATGAGCAGTTCTTC.

A few counts support this clone. The chain recombines TRBV19 with TRBJ2-5, with D tentatively TRBD1 (5 bases). Germline values: CDR1 LNHDA, CDR2 SQIVND (reference sequence). V was trimmed by 3 bases and J by 4 bases, leaving 9 bases between them. CDR3 size: 13 residues. CDR3 loop: CASSIRGGETQYF. CDR3 coding DNA: TGTGCCAGTAGTATTAGGGGCGGAGAGACCCAGTACTTC.

V usage is TRBV5-6 and J usage is TRBJ2-7, with 8 bases aligning to TRBD1. This CDR3 is 17 amino acids long. The germline V gene has CDR1 SGHDT and CDR2 YYEEEE. Unmatched junction bases numbered 11, after V lost 2 bases and J lost 1 base. CDR3 DNA: TGTGCCAGCAGCTTCGGACAGGGAAGGTGGATTTCCTACGAGCAGTACTTC. Translated: CASSFGQGRWISYEQYF.

V usage is TRBV2 and J usage is TRBJ1-5; 7 nucleotides line up with TRBD1. Per germline, CDR1 SNHLY and CDR2 FYNNEI. The CDR3 extends over 15 amino acids. V was clipped by 7 bases and J by 6 bases; unmatched bases: 12. CDR3: CASNKDRAGGQPQHF. Written as DNA, the CDR3 is TGTGCCAGCAATAAAGACAGGGCCGGCGGTCAGCCCCAGCATTTT.

The chain carries TRBV2 and TRBJ2-2, with TRBD1 as a possible D gene (6 bases). Germline CDR1 and CDR2: SNHLY and FYNNEI. Trimming took 7 bases from V and 0 from J, leaving 9 bases between them. The CDR3 is 14 amino acids. The CDR3 sequence: CASTDRTNTGELFF. Written as DNA, the CDR3 is TGTGCCAGCACTGACAGGACGAACACCGGGGAGCTGTTTTTT.

The chain joins TRBV9 to TRBJ2-3, with D possibly matching TRBD2 (5 bases). The CDR3 spans 14 residues. Germline CDR1 SGDLS, CDR2 YYNGEE. Trimming removed 1 base from V and 2 bases from J, with 8 bases in between. CDR3 in amino acids: CASSVRGHTDTQYF. The CDR3 bases are TGTGCCAGCAGCGTACGCGGGCACACAGATACGCAGTATTTT.

In DNA, the CDR3 is TGCAGCGCTGGGGGCAGGGGGAACACTGAAGCTTTCTTT. It codes for CSAGGRGNTEAFF. V and J are TRBV29-1 and TRBJ1-1, with D perhaps matching TRBD1 (6 bases). The V gene lost 7 bases and the J gene lost 1 base, with 13 bases spanning the gap. This CDR3 contains 13 residues. CDR1 SQVTM and CDR2 ANQGSEA come from the germline V gene.

In this sample, this clone turned up once. This chain links TRBV6-5 with TRBJ2-5; D unresolved. V was trimmed by 0 bases and J by 4 bases, leaving 9 bases between them. The CDR3 sequence is 14 residues long. CDR1 and CDR2 (germline): MNHEY, SVGAGI. The CDR3 DNA follows: TGTGCCAGCAGTTACTCTCTCGTCGGAGAGACCCAGTACTTC. It yields the protein CASSYSLVGETQYF.